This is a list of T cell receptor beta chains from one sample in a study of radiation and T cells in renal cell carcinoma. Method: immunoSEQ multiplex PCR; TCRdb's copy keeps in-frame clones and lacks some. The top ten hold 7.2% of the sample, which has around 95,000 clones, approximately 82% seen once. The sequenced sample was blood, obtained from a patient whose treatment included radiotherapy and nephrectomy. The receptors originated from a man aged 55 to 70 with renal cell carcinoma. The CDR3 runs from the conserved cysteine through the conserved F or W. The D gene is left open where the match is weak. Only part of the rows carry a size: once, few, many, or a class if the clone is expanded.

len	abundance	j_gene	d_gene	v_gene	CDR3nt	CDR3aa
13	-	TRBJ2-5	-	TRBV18	TGTGCCAGCTCATCGAACTTCCAAGAGACCCAGTACTTC	CASSSNFQETQYF
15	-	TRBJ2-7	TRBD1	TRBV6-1	TGTGCCAGCAGTGGACGGACAGGTGGCCCCTACGAGCAGTACTTC	CASSGRTGGPYEQYF
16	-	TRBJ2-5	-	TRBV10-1	TGCGCCAGCAGTGAGAGGTCGCCTAGCGCGACCGAGACCCAGTACTTC	CASSERSPSATETQYF
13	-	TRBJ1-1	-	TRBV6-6	TGTGCCAGCAGTTACGTAAGGGACACTGAAGCTTTCTTT	CASSYVRDTEAFF
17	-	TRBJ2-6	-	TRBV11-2	TGTGCCAGCAGCCCGAGACAGGTGAATTCTGGGGCCAACGTCCTGACTTTC	CASSPRQVNSGANVLTF
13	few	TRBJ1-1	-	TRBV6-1	TGTGCCAGCAGTGAATCCTACAGGCCTGAAGCTTTCTTT	CASSESYRPEAFF
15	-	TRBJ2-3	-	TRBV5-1	TGCGCCAGCAGCTTGGTGGCTAGCGGCACAGATACGCAGTATTTT	CASSLVASGTDTQYF
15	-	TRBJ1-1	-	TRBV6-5	TGTGCCAGCAGTTACTCGCCAGGGGTGAACACTGAAGCTTTCTTT	CASSYSPGVNTEAFF
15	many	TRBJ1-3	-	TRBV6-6	TGTGCCAGCAGTGATAGGACGGCGGGGAGAAACACCATATATTTT	CASSDRTAGRNTIYF
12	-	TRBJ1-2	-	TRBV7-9	TGTGCCAGCAGCTTAGAGAGCTATGGCTACACCTTC	CASSLESYGYTF
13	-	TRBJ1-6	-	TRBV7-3	TGTGCCAGCAGCTTAGAAATCGGTGGGTCCCTCCACTTT	CASSLEIGGSLHF
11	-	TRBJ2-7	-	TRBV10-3	TGTGCCAGCAGTTACTCTTGGGAGCAGTACTTC	CASSYSWEQYF
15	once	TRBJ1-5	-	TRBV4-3	TGCGCCAGCAGCCAAGAAGGGTCTAGCAATCAGCCCCAGCATTTT	CASSQEGSSNQPQHF
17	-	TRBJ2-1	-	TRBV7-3	TGTGCCAGCAGCTTAACCGGGGCTACCTCTTCCTACAATGAGCAGTTCTTC	CASSLTGATSSYNEQFF
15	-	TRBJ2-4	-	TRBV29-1	TGCAGCGTTGTTGTCGCGGGGAGAGCCAAAAACATTCAGTACTTC	CSVVVAGRAKNIQYF
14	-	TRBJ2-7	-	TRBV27	TGTGCCAGCAGCTTACACGGGCTCCCCTACGAGCAGTACTTC	CASSLHGLPYEQYF
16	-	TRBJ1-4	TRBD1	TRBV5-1	TGCGCCAGCAGCCCAGACATCGGACAGGGGAATGAAAAACTGTTTTTT	CASSPDIGQGNEKLFF
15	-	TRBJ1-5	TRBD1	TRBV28	TGTGCCAGCAGTTTTCAGGGGGCGAACAATCAGCCCCAGCATTTT	CASSFQGANNQPQHF
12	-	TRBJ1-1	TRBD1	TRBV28	TGTGCCAGCAGTTTTCAGGGGGCTGAAGCTTTCTTT	CASSFQGAEAFF
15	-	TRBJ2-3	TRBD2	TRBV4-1	TGCGCCAGCAGCCAAGTCCTAGCGGGGTTCCATACGCAGTATTTT	CASSQVLAGFHTQYF
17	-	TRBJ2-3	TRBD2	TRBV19	TGTGCCAGTAGTAAAAGTACTAGCGGGAGGGGCACAGATACGCAGTATTTT	CASSKSTSGRGTDTQYF
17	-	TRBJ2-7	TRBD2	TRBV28	TGTGCCAGCAGTTTATTGGGTGGAGCGGGAGCGGCCTACGAGCAGTACTTC	CASSLLGGAGAAYEQYF
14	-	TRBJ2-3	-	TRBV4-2	TGTGCCAGCAGCCAGCAACTCACACGCAGTACGCAGTATTTT	CASSQQLTRSTQYF
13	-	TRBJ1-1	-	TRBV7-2	TGTGCCAGCAGCCCCTTGGAGAACACTGAAGCTTTCTTT	CASSPLENTEAFF
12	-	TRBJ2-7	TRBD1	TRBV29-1	TGCAGCGCTGGGACAGGGGGTGACGAGCAGTACTTC	CSAGTGGDEQYF
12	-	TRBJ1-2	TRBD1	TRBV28	TGTGCCACCGACAGGGAAGAGTATGGCTACACCTTC	CATDREEYGYTF
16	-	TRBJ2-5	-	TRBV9	TGTGCCAGCAGCGTAGACGAGCCAAGAATAGGGGGGACCCAGTACTTC	CASSVDEPRIGGTQYF
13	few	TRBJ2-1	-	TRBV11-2	TGTGCCAGCAGCTCCCAGTCCCGGGGGGAGCAGTTCTTC	CASSSQSRGEQFF
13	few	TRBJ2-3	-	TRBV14	TGTGCCAGCAGCCTTTCCATAGCAGATACGCAGTATTTT	CASSLSIADTQYF
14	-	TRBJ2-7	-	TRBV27	TGTGCCAGCAGTGCGCGCCCTACTACTAGGGAGCAGTACTTC	CASSARPTTREQYF
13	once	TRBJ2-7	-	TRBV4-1	TGCGCCAGCAGGGAAGCGGTATCCTACGAGCAGTACTTC	CASREAVSYEQYF
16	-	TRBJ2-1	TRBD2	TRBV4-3	TGCGCCAGCAGCCAAGGGGCTAGCGGGAGGGTGCACGAGCAGTTCTTC	CASSQGASGRVHEQFF
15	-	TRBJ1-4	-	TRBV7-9	TGTGCCAGCAGCTTAGGGTCCAGCTTTAATGAAAAACTGTTTTTT	CASSLGSSFNEKLFF
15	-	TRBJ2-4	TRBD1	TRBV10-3	TGTGCCATCAGTGAGTCGGGACAGGGGGGAAACATTCAGTACTTC	CAISESGQGGNIQYF
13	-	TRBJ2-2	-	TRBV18	TGTGCCAGCTCACCCCAGAACACCGGGGAGCTGTTTTTT	CASSPQNTGELFF
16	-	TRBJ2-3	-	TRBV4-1	TGCGCCAGCAGCCAAGTCGGGGGCGGGCCCCGTGATACGCAGTATTTT	CASSQVGGGPRDTQYF
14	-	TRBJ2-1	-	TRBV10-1	TGCGCCAGCAGTGAGTCGGTTTACGACAATGAGCAGTTCTTC	CASSESVYDNEQFF
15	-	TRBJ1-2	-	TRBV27	TGTGCCAGCAGTACGTTCAAGGAATACAACTATGGCTACACCTTC	CASSTFKEYNYGYTF
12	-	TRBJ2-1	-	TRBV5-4	TGTGCCAGCAGCTTGGAACGGAATGAGCAGTTCTTC	CASSLERNEQFF
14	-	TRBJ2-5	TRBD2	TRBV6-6	TGTGCCAGCAGTCAAACTAGCGGGAGGGAGACCCAGTACTTC	CASSQTSGRETQYF
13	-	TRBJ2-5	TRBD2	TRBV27	TGTGCCAGCAGGGAACTAGCGGGAGAGACCCAGTACTTC	CASRELAGETQYF
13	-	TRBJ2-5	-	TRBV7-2	TGTGCCAGCAGCTTAGAGACCGCGCGGACCCAGTACTTC	CASSLETARTQYF
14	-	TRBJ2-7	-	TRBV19	TGTGCCAGTAGTATGGGGAGAATCTCCTACGAGCAGTACTTC	CASSMGRISYEQYF
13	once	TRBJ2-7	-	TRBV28	TGTGCCAGCAGTTTATTCGACAGGTACGAGCAGTACTTC	CASSLFDRYEQYF
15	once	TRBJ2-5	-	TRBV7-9	TGTGCCAGCAGCTTGCAGTCTACTAGTTCAGAGACCCAGTACTTC	CASSLQSTSSETQYF
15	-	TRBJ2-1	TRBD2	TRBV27	TGTGCCAGCAGTTTGTCGGGAGGGAATTACAATGAGCAGTTCTTC	CASSLSGGNYNEQFF
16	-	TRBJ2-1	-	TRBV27	TGTGCCAGCAGTCTTAGCCCGGGCGGGAACTACAATGAGCAGTTCTTC	CASSLSPGGNYNEQFF
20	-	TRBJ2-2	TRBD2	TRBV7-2	TGTGCCAGCAGCTTAGCCGGGACTAGCGGGAGGGCCTGGGATACCGGGGAGCTGTTTTTT	CASSLAGTSGRAWDTGELFF
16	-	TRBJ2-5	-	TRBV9	TGTGCCAGCAGCCCCCGTGGCGGGACAAGACAAGAGACCCAGTACTTC	CASSPRGGTRQETQYF
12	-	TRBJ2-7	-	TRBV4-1	TGCGCCAGCAGCCAAGAAGAGGACGAGCAGTACTTC	CASSQEEDEQYF
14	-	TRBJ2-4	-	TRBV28	TGTGCCAGCAGTGGAGGGGACTTGGAAAACATTCAGTACTTC	CASSGGDLENIQYF
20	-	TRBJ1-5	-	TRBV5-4	TGTGCCAGCACCCCGCGCTTTCTAAGGCGGGGGGACTATAGCAATCAGCCCCAGCATTTT	CASTPRFLRRGDYSNQPQHF
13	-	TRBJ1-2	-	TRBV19	TGTGCCAGTAGTATATCCAGGAACTATGGCTACACCTTC	CASSISRNYGYTF